This T cell receptor beta chain appears in the sequencing data of a study of CXCR3-negative and CXCR3-positive naive CD8 T cells. Researchers sorted roughly 310,000 cells of each CD8+ T cell subset in triplicate. About this clonotype: The target antigen is unknown.

With UMI labels, 5' RACE was used to prepare the TRB cDNA libraries. For each CDR3 protein, TCRdb gives one entry from its re-call of the 5' RACE reads, without DNA. The table gives some 150,000 distinct CDR3 sequences; the top ten clones make up 0.41% of it. The study, taken as a whole, reports: When CXCR3-positive naive cells were set against CXCR3-negative naive cells, the former had more hydrophobic TRB CDR3s.

The CDR3 runs to 14 residues. CDR1 SQVTM and CDR2 ANQGSEA come from the germline V gene. The rearrangement links TRBV29-1 to TRBJ2-7; the TRBD1 assignment by TCRdb is unverifiable without DNA. Source material: naive CXCR3+ CD8+ T cells from blood. As for subset: CD45RO-CCR7+CD27+CD95- naive CD8+ T cells expressing CXCR3 (TNR3+). The TCR was taken from a human donor in good health. Some clones in this sample may be carry-over from other donors' samples. The CDR3 here is CSVEVAGQNYEQYF.